This T cell receptor (beta chain) derives from a study of T cell responses to AZD1222 COVID-19 vaccine. Remarks on this clone: Its specificity is unknown.

The data were produced by immunoSEQ multiplex PCR, yet TCRdb's version contains in-frame clones alone and is incomplete. The repertoire has about 130,000 clones, about 91% of them found once; the top ten carry 1.5% to 2%. Broader study findings: Clonal diversity was possibly underestimated, and the donors were mostly white British, with more females.

The CDR3 is 13 amino acids. Trimming took 10 bases from V and 1 from J, leaving 11 bases between them. The germline CDR1 and CDR2 sequences are MNHEY and SVGAGI. The specimen comprised peripheral blood, sampled on day 0 of AZD1222 vaccination. The receptor comes from an adult in good health. The gene calls are TRBV6-5 and TRBJ1-5, with a weak D call TRBD1 (5 bases). CDR3 sequence reads: CATTTVSNQPQHF. CDR3 in DNA: TGTGCCACTACGACAGTAAGCAATCAGCCCCAGCATTTT.